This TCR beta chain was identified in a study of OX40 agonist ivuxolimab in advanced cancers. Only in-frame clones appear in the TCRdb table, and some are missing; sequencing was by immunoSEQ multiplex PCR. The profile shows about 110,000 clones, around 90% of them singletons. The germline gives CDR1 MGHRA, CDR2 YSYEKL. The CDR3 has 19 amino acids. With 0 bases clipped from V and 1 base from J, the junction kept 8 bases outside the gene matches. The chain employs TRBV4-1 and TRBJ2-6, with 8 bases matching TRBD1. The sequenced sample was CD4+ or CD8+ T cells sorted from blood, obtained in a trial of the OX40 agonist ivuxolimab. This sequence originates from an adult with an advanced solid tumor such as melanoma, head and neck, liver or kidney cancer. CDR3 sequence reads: CASSQEGAGGSSGANVLTF. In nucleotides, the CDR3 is TGCGCCAGCAGCCAAGAAGGGGCAGGGGGCTCTTCTGGGGCCAACGTCCTGACTTTC.